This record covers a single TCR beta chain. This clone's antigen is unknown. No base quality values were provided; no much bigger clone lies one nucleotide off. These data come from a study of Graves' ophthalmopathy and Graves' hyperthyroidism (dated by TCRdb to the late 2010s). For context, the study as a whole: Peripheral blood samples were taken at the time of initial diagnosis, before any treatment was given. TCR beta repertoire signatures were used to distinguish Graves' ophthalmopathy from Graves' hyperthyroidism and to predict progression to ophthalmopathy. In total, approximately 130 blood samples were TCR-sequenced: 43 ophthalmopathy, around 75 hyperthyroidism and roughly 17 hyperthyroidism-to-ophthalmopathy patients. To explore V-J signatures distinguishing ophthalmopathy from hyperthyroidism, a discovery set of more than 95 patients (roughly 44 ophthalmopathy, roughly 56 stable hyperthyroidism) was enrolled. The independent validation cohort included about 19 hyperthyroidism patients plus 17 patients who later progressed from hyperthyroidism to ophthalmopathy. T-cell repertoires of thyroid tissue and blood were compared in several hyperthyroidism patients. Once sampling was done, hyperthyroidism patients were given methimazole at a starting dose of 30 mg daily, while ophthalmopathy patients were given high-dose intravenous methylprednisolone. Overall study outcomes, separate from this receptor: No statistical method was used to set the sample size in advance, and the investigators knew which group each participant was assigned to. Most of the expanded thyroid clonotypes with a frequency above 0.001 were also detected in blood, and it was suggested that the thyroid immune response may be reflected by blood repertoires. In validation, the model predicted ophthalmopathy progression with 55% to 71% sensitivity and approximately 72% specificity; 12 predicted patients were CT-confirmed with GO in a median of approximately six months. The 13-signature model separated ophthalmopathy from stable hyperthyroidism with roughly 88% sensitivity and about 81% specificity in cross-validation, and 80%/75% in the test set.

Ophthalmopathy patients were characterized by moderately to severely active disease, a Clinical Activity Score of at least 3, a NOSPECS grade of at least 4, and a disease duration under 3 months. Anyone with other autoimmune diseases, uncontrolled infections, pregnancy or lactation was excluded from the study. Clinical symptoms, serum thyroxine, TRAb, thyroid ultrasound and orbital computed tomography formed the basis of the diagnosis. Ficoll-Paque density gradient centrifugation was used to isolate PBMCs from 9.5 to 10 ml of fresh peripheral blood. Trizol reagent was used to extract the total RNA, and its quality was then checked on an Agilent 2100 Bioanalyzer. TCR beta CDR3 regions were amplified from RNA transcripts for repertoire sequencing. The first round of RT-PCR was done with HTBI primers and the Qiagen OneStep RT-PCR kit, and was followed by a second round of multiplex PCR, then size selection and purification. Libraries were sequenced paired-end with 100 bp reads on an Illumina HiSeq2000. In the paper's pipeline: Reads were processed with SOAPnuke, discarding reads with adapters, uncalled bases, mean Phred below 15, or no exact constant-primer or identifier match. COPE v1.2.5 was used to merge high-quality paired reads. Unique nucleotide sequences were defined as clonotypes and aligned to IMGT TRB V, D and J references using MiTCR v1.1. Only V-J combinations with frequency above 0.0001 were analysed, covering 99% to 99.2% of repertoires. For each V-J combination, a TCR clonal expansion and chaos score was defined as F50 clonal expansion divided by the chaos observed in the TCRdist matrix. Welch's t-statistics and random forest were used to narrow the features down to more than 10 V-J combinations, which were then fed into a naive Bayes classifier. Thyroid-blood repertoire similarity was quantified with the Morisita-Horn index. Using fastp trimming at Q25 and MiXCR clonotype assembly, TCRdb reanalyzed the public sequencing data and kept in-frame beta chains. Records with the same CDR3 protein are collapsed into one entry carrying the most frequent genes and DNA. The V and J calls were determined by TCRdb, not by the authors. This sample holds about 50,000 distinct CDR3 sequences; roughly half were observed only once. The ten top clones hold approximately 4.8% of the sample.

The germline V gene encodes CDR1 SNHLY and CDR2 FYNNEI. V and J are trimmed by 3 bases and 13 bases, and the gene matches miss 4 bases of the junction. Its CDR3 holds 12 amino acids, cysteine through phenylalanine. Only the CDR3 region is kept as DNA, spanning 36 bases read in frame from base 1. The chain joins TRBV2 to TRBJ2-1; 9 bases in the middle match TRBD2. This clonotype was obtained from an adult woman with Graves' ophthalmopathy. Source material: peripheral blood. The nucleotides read TGTGCCAGCAGTGACGGTAGCGGGGGACAGTTCTTC. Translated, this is CASSDGSGGQFF.